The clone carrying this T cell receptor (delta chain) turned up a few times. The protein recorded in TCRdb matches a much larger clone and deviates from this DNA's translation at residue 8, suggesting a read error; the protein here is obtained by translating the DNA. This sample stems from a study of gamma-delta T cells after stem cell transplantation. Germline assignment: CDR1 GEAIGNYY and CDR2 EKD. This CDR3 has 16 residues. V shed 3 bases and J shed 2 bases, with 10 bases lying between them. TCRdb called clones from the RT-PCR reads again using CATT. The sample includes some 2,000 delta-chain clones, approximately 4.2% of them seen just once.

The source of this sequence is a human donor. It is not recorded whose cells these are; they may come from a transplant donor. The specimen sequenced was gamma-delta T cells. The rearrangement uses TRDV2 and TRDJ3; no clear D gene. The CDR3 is CACDSISPWDTRQMFF. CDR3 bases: TGTGCCTGTGACTCGATTAGCCCCTGGGACACCCGACAGATGTTTTTC.